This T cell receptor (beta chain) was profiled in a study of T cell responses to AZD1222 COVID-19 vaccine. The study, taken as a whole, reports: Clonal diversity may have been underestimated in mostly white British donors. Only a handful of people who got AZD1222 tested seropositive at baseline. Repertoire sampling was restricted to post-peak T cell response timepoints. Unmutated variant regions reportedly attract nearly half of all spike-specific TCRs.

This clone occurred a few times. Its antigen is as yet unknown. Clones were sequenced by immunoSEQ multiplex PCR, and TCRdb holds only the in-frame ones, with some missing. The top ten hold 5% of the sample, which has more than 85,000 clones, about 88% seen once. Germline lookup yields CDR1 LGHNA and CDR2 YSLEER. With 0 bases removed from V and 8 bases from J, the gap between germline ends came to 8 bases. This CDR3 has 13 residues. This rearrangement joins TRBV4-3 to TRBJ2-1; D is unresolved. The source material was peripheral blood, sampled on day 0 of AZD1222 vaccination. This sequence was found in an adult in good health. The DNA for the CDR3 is TGCGCCAGCAGCCAAGAAATGACGCATGAGCAGTTCTTC. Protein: CASSQEMTHEQFF.